This T cell receptor (beta chain) is from a study of blood T cell repertoires in COVID-19. Data came from immunoSEQ multiplex PCR; TCRdb stores just in-frame clones and leaves some out. The repertoire holds about 100,000 clones, with more than 70% as singletons. From germline, CDR1 is SNHLY and CDR2 FYNNEI. This CDR3 comprises 15 residues. The V segment lost 9 bases and the J segment 7 bases; nucleotides outside the gene matches: 14. Input material: peripheral blood. This TCR came from a man aged 50-60 years with active or convalescent COVID-19. J is TRBJ1-2 and V is TRBV2; 10 nucleotides agree with TRBD1. The CDR3 coding sequence is TGTGCCAGTCACCCTATTGAGACAGGGGGCTTTGGCTACACCTTC. Translated, it gives CASHPIETGGFGYTF.